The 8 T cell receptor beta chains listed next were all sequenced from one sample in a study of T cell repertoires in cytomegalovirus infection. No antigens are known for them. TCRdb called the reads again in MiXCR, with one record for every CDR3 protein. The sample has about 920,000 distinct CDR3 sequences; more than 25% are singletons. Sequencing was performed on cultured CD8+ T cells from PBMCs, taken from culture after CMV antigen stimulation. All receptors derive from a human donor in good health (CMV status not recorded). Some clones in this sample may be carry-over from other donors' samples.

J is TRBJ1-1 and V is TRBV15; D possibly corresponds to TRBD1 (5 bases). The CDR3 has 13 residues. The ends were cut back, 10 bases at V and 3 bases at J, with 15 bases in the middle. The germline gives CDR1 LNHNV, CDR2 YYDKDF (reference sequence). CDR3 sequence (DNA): TGTGCCATCCTTTGGCAACAGGACACTGAAGCTTTCTTT. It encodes CAILWQQDTEAFF.

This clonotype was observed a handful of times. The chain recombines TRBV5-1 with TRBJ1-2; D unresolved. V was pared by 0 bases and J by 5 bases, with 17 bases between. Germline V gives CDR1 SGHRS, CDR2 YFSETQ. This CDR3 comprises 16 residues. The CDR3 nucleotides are TGCGCCAGCAGCTTGGAGGGTGGCCAGTTCCATTATGGCTACACCTTC. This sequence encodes CASSLEGGQFHYGYTF. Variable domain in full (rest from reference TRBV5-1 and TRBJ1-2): KAGVTQTPRYLIKTRGQQVTLSCSPISGHRSVSWYQQTPGQGLQFLFEYFSETQRNKGNFPGRFSGRQFSNSRSEMNVSTLELGDSALYLCASSLEGGQFHYGYTFGSGTRLTVV.

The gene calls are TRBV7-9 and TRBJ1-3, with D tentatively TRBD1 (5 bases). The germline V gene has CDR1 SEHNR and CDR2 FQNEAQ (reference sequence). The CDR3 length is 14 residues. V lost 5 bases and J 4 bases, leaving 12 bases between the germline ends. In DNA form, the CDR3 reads TGTGCCAGCAGCACGACAGCAACGGGAAACACCATATATTTT. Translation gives CASSTTATGNTIYF. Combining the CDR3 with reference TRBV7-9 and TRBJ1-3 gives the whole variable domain DTGVSQNPRHKITKRGQNVTFRCDPISEHNRLYWYRQTLGQGPEFLTYFQNEAQLEKSRLLSDRFSAERPKGSFSTLEIQRTEQGDSAMYLCASSTTATGNTIYFGEGSWLTVV.

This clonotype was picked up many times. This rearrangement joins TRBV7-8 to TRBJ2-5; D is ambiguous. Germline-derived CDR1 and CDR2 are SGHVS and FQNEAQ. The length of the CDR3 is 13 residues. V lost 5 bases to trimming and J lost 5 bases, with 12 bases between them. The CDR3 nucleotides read TGTGCCAGCAGCCCAAGAGGTCCGGAGACCCAGTACTTC. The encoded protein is CASSPRGPETQYF.

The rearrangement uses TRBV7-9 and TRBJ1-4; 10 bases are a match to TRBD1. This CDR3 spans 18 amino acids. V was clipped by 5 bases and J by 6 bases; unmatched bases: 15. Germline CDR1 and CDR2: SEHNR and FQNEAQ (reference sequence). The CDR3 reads CASSPVPGQGPSDEKLFF. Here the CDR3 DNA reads TGTGCCAGCAGCCCAGTCCCGGGACAGGGGCCGTCGGATGAAAAACTGTTTTTT.

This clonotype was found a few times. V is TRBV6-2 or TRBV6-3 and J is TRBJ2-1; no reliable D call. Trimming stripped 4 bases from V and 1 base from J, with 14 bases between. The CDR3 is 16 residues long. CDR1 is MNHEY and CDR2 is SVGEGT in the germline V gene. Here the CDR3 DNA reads TGTGCCAGCAGTTCCACGTGGGCGATTTCCTACAATGAGCAGTTCTTC. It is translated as CASSSTWAISYNEQFF.

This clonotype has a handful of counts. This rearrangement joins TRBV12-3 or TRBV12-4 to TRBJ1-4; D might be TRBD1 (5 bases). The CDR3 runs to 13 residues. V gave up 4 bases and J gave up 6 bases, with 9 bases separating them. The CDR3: CASSSPGDEKLFF. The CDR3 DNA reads TGTGCCAGCAGTTCTCCGGGGGATGAAAAACTGTTTTTT.

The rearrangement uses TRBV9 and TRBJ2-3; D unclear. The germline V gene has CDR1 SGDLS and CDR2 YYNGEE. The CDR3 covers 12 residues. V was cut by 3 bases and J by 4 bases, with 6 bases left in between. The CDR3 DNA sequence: TGTGCCAGCAGCGCTAACGCAGATACGCAGTATTTT. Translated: CASSANADTQYF.